This entry concerns a single TCR beta chain. The data derive from a study of blood T cell repertoires in COVID-19. The overall study: Both acute and convalescent COVID-19 samples were obtained from the United States, Italy and Spain.

In germline, CDR1 is SGHRS, CDR2 YFSETQ. V trimming: 4 bases; J trimming: 4 bases; junction bases outside the gene matches: 9. This CDR3 has 15 amino acids. Authors' methods: Estimation of nucleated cell counts relied on the amplification of reference gene primers. Libraries were prepared by immunoSEQ multiplex PCR; TCRdb keeps only in-frame clonotypes and omits some of them. Clone size and V and J calls were adopted from that table, with D and trimming inferred from the DNA. Among more than 200,000 clones listed, around nine tenths were seen once. This rearrangement joins TRBV5-1 to TRBJ2-3, with 7 bases lining up with TRBD2. The sequence was collected from a man aged 18 to 29 with active or convalescent COVID-19. Material for sequencing was peripheral blood. CDR3 sequence reads: CASSARGEMADTQYF. The CDR3 nucleotides are TGCGCCAGCAGCGCCCGGGGGGAGATGGCAGATACGCAGTATTTT.